This TCR beta chain was captured by sequencing in a study of blood T cell repertoires in COVID-19. This CDR3 is 17 amino acids long. Trimming at V came to 4 bases and at J to 5 bases, leaving 10 bases not matched to a gene. CDR1 and CDR2 (germline): SGHRS, YFSETQ. Repertoires were generated with immunoSEQ multiplex PCR, while TCRdb's copy carries only in-frame clones and drops some. The sample has about 50,000 clones; about 86% are singletons. This chain joins TRBV5-1 and TRBJ2-5, with 14 bases that match TRBD2. Sequenced sample: peripheral blood. This receptor was taken from a human donor in a cohort sampled during active COVID-19. Here the CDR3 DNA reads TGCGCCAGCAGCACCGGACTAGCGGGGGGTACACTGGAGACCCAGTACTTC. Its protein product is CASSTGLAGGTLETQYF.